The 27 T cell receptor beta chains in this list originate from one sample, sequenced in a study of cytomegalovirus exposure and HLA in healthy donors. This PCR relied on a set of 60 Vbeta primers and 13 Jbeta primers. Sequenced by immunoSEQ multiplex PCR; TCRdb stores in-frame clones only, minus some. The sample consists of roughly 100,000 clones, 12% to 15% of them appearing once. Sequencing was done on a sample of PBMCs. These receptors were collected from a female donor in good health and CMV-seronegative.

The chain couples TRBV6-1 to TRBJ1-3; the D is unclear. V lost 4 bases to trimming and J lost 5 bases, with 9 bases between them. The CDR3 sequence is 13 residues long. Germline CDR1 and CDR2: MNHNS and SASEGT. DNA of the CDR3: TGTGCCAGCAGTGGGGCGCTTAGAAACACCATATATTTT. Its translation is CASSGALRNTIYF.

This clone was detected only once. The rearrangement uses TRBV4-2 and TRBJ2-7, with D possibly matching TRBD1 (5 bases). V lost 6 bases and J 2 bases, leaving 11 bases between the germline ends. Looked up from germline, CDR1 is LGHNA and CDR2 is YNFKEQ. The CDR3 consists of 13 residues. DNA for the CDR3: TGTGCCAGCAGGCCAGACAGTGCCTACGAGCAGTACTTC. Its protein product is CASRPDSAYEQYF.

This clone was picked up a small number of times. V usage is TRBV5-1 and J usage is TRBJ2-2; D gene ambiguous. Germline CDR1 reads SGHRS; CDR2 reads YFSETQ. This CDR3 has 15 amino acids. V dropped 5 bases and J dropped 0 bases, with 11 bases sitting between them. CDR3 residues: CASRLDSANTGELFF. Here the CDR3 DNA reads TGCGCCAGCAGGCTAGACTCAGCGAACACCGGGGAGCTGTTTTTT.

This clone has a handful of counts. CDR3 sequence reads: CASSQIGTSEYEQYF. CDR3 sequence (DNA): TGTGCCAGCAGCCAGATTGGGACTAGCGAGTACGAGCAGTACTTC. The rearrangement links TRBV4-2 to TRBJ2-7, with TRBD2 identical over 10 bases. V was pared by 3 bases and J by 4 bases, with 6 bases of the junction left unmatched. CDR3 length equals 15 residues. The V gene's germline CDR1 is LGHNA and CDR2 YNFKEQ.

Only a few counts were recorded for this clone. The chain carries TRBV9 and TRBJ2-3; D might be TRBD1 (6 bases). The germline gives CDR1 SGDLS, CDR2 YYNGEE. CDR3 length: 14 amino acids. Trimming cost V 4 bases and J 2 bases, with 11 bases left between them. DNA of the CDR3: TGTGCCAGCAGCTTCGGACAGCCCACAGATACGCAGTATTTT. It encodes CASSFGQPTDTQYF. Supplemented by reference TRBV9 and TRBJ2-3, the full variable domain reads DSGVTQTPKHLITATGQRVTLRCSPRSGDLSVYWYQQSLDQGLQFLIQYYNGEERAKGNILERFSAQQFPDLHSELNLSSLELGDSALYFCASSFGQPTDTQYFGPGTRLTVL.

The chain carries TRBV9 and TRBJ2-5, with 7 bases that match TRBD1. Germline V CDR1 and CDR2: SGDLS, YYNGEE. This CDR3 spans 14 amino acids. V dropped 4 bases and J dropped 1; count of bases not matched to a gene: 4. The CDR3 spells CASSSTGFQETQYF. CDR3 coding DNA: TGTGCCAGCAGCTCGACAGGGTTCCAAGAGACCCAGTACTTC.

The chain links TRBV2 to TRBJ2-3; the match to TRBD2 covers 13 bases. The CDR3 totals 14 residues. Germline V gene lookup returns CDR1 SNHLY and CDR2 FYNNEI. The V and J ends lost 8 bases and 8 bases, in that order; junction bases with no gene match: 7. CDR3 DNA sequence: TGTGCCAGCTATACTAGCGGGGGGGGGTCTACGCAGTATTTT. Protein product: CASYTSGGGSTQYF.

This clone appeared a few times. The gene calls are TRBV27 and TRBJ2-1, with TRBD2 identical over 8 bases. The V and J ends lost 3 bases and 6 bases, in that order; junction bases with no gene match: 10. Germline V gives CDR1 MNHEY, CDR2 SMNVEV (reference sequence). The CDR3 has 16 amino acids. The CDR3 nucleotides are TGTGCCAGCAGTTTTGCCCTCGGCGGGGGGTCCAATGAGCAGTTCTTC. Amino acid sequence: CASSFALGGGSNEQFF.

The chain is built from TRBV7-2 and TRBJ2-4, with D possibly matching TRBD1 (6 bases). This CDR3 contains 16 residues. Trimming removed 1 base at V and 3 bases at J, with 13 bases between. Germline V lookup: CDR1 SGHTA, CDR2 FQGNSA. The CDR3 DNA follows: TGTGCCAGCAGCTTAGGGTGGGGGCCGGGCAAAAACATTCAGTACTTC. It specifies CASSLGWGPGKNIQYF. Full variable domain (rest looked up from reference TRBV7-2 and TRBJ2-4): GAGVSQSPSNKVTEKGKDVELRCDPISGHTALYWYRQSLGQGLEFLIYFQGNSAPDKSGLPSDRFSAERTGGSVSTLTIQRTQQEDSAVYLCASSLGWGPGKNIQYFGAGTRLSVL.

The chain couples TRBV27 to TRBJ1-4; no firm D call. The CDR3 loop spans 12 amino acids. CDR1 MNHEY and CDR2 SMNVEV come from the germline V gene (reference sequence). V lost 8 bases and J lost 5, with 9 bases in between. The CDR3 sequence: CASGSSNEKLFF. The CDR3 DNA reads as TGTGCCAGCGGCTCGTCAAATGAAAAACTGTTTTTT.

The V call is TRBV7-2, the J call TRBJ2-5, with TRBD2 matching over 8 bases. Germline CDR1 and CDR2: SGHTA and FQGNSA. The CDR3 is 13 residues long. V lost 6 bases to trimming and J lost 4 bases; unmatched junction nucleotides: 4. The DNA of the CDR3 is TGTGCCAGCAGATCAACTAGCGGAGAGACCCAGTACTTC. It codes for CASRSTSGETQYF. Together with reference TRBV7-2 and TRBJ2-5, the CDR3 gives the full variable domain: GAGVSQSPSNKVTEKGKDVELRCDPISGHTALYWYRQSLGQGLEFLIYFQGNSAPDKSGLPSDRFSAERTGGSVSTLTIQRTQQEDSAVYLCASRSTSGETQYFGPGTRLLVL.

This clone was found a few times. The chain carries TRBV9 and TRBJ2-2; TRBD2 might be the D (6 bases). The germline V gene encodes CDR1 SGDLS and CDR2 YYNGEE. V lost 0 bases and J 5 bases, leaving 14 bases between the germline ends. The CDR3 is 16 residues long. The DNA of the CDR3 is TGTGCCAGCAGCGTAGGTGGGAGGAGGAGAACCGGGGAGCTGTTTTTT. It is translated as CASSVGGRRRTGELFF.

This clone was seen a handful of times. The chain joins TRBV27 to TRBJ2-3, with D unclear. The CDR3 length is 12 residues. Germline assignment: CDR1 MNHEY and CDR2 SMNVEV (reference sequence). The V end lost 3 bases, the J end lost 4 bases, and 5 bases lay between the germline ends. The CDR3 bases are TGTGCCAGCAGTTTCGGTGCAGATACGCAGTATTTT. Protein product: CASSFGADTQYF.

To note about this clone: Other DNA sequences in this specimen translate into the identical CDR3. CDR3 nucleotides: TGTGCCTGGAGTGTACAGGGCAACACTGAAGCTTTCTTT. This gives the protein CAWSVQGNTEAFF. The chain employs TRBV30 and TRBJ1-1; weak D call: TRBD1 (6 bases). The CDR3 length is 13 residues. CDR1 is GTSNPN, CDR2 SVGIG, per germline (reference sequence). The ends were cut back, 0 bases at V and 2 bases at J, with 7 bases in the middle.

This clone has only a few counts. The genes are TRBV7-9 and TRBJ2-2; 8 nucleotides line up with TRBD2. Germline values: CDR1 SEHNR, CDR2 FQNEAQ (reference sequence). The J segment lost 6 bases and the V segment lost 4 bases, leaving 7 bases of the junction unmatched. The CDR3 sequence is 15 residues long. The CDR3 sequence is CASSWVQRGPGELFF. The DNA for the CDR3 is TGTGCCAGCAGCTGGGTTCAGCGGGGGCCCGGGGAGCTGTTTTTT.

The chain recombines TRBV27 with TRBJ2-1; perhaps TRBD1 as D (6 bases). Germline CDR1 is MNHEY and CDR2 is SMNVEV (reference sequence). Between the trimmed V and J ends, which lost 3 bases and 4 bases, there was a span of 16 bases. The CDR3 consists of 16 residues. For the CDR3, the DNA is TGTGCCAGCAGTTTCGCTACCGGGACACCTTACAATGAGCAGTTCTTC. This translates into CASSFATGTPYNEQFF.

The chain combines TRBV5-8 with TRBJ2-1; TRBD2 agrees at 9 bases. Germline V lookup: CDR1 SGHTS, CDR2 YDEGEE. Trimming took 9 bases from V and 10 from J; bases not matched to a gene: 14. The CDR3 covers 14 residues. CDR3 in amino acids: CATNGGRGEIEQFF. In DNA form, the CDR3 reads TGTGCCACAAATGGCGGGAGGGGGGAAATCGAGCAGTTCTTC.

This clone was counted a few times. The CDR3 is CASSPSGPPDQPQHF. The DNA of the CDR3 is TGCGCCAGCAGCCCCAGTGGCCCTCCAGATCAGCCCCAGCATTTT. V is TRBV5-1 and J is TRBJ1-5; D unresolved. CDR3 length: 15 amino acids. CDR1 and CDR2 (germline): SGHRS, YFSETQ. Trimming left V 4 bases short and J 5 bases short, with 16 bases between.

This chain links TRBV28 with TRBJ2-5; 12 bases are shared with TRBD2. The length of the CDR3 is 15 residues. V lost 7 bases to trimming and J lost 0 bases; unmatched junction nucleotides: 3. Germline CDR1 MDHEN, CDR2 SYDVKM. CDR3 sequence (DNA): TGTGCCAGCACAGGACTAGCGGGGTACCAAGAGACCCAGTACTTC. It yields the protein CASTGLAGYQETQYF.

The chain employs TRBV2 and TRBJ1-1; possible D gene TRBD1, 6 bases. CDR3 size: 14 residues. Trimming shortened V by 6 bases and J by 3 bases, and 14 bases separated the two germline ends. Germline V gene data show CDR1 as SNHLY and CDR2 as FYNNEI. DNA of the CDR3: TGTGCCAGCAGCCCTATGGGGGCCTACACTGAAGCTTTCTTT. It translates to CASSPMGAYTEAFF.

CDR3 sequence: CAWSVGGDGYTF. The CDR3 DNA follows: TGTGCCTGGAGTGTTGGGGGGGACGGCTACACCTTC. The rearrangement uses TRBV30 and TRBJ1-2, with D possibly TRBD1 on 5 matching bases. This CDR3 region has 12 residues. V lost 0 bases, J lost 8 bases, and 10 bases lay in between. In germline, CDR1 is GTSNPN, CDR2 SVGIG (reference sequence).

The rearrangement links TRBV30 to TRBJ1-6; no clear D gene. Trimming stripped 1 base from V and 14 bases from J, with 12 bases between. Germline CDR1 GTSNPN, CDR2 SVGIG (reference sequence). The CDR3 consists of 12 residues. CDR3 coding DNA: TGTGCCTGGAGTGCGGCCAATGCGGCCCTCCACTTT. Protein sequence: CAWSAANAALHF.

The rearrangement uses TRBV5-6 and TRBJ1-6; D gene uncertain. The CDR3 covers 15 residues. Germline assignment: CDR1 SGHDT and CDR2 YYEEEE. Between the trimmed V and J ends, which lost 2 bases and 9 bases, there was a span of 15 bases. CDR3: CASSFEARFGSPLHF. The CDR3 DNA sequence: TGTGCCAGCAGCTTTGAGGCGCGGTTCGGTTCACCCCTCCACTTT.

The CDR3: CATSRDQDTEAFF. Here the CDR3 DNA reads TGTGCCACCAGCAGAGACCAGGACACTGAAGCTTTCTTT. V usage is TRBV15 and J usage is TRBJ1-1; D not certain. Germline values: CDR1 LNHNV, CDR2 YYDKDF (reference sequence). The V end lost 0 bases, the J end lost 3 bases, and 5 bases lay between the germline ends. The CDR3 runs 13 residues.

This clone occurred many times. This chain connects TRBV6-4 to TRBJ2-1, with 10 positions matching TRBD2. Germline V CDR1 and CDR2: MRHNA, SNTAGT. The J segment lost 5 bases and the V segment lost 5 bases, leaving 3 bases of the junction unmatched. This CDR3 has 14 residues. The CDR3 DNA is TGTGCCAGCAGTACTAGCGGGACCAACAATGAGCAGTTCTTC. Amino acids: CASSTSGTNNEQFF.

Turning to this clone: This likely comes from a read error, as the CDR3 has no conserved phenylalanine or tryptophan at its end. No DNA is shown, since the ends of the CDR3 on it are uncertain; the CDR3 is the one TCRdb lists. The chain joins TRBV7-9 to TRBJ1-4; TRBD1, the D gene given by the table, was not confirmed from the DNA. Germline CDR1 is SEHNR and CDR2 is FQNEAQ (reference sequence). Inclusive of both ends, the CDR3 amounts to 12 amino acids. The CDR3: CASSLVSGHLSL.

The genes are TRBV19 and TRBJ1-4; a possible D gene is TRBD1 (6 bases). V gave up 10 bases and J gave up 4 bases, with 22 bases separating them. This CDR3 is built from 16 residues. Germline V gene lookup returns CDR1 LNHDA and CDR2 SQIVND (reference sequence). The CDR3, as DNA: TGTGCCACCCGGAGTTGGGCCGGACAGAATAATGAAAAACTGTTTTTT. It specifies CATRSWAGQNNEKLFF. Using reference TRBV19 and TRBJ1-4 for the parts outside the CDR3, the full variable domain is DGGITQSPKYLFRKEGQNVTLSCEQNLNHDAMYWYRQDPGQGLRLIYYSQIVNDFQKGDIAEGYSVSREKKESFPLTVTSAQKNPTAFYLCATRSWAGQNNEKLFFGSGTQLSVL.